This TCR beta chain was sequenced in a study of T-cell reconstitution after alpha-beta-depleted transplantation in children. The library targeted TCRbeta and was prepared with unique molecular identifiers. TCRdb itself ran the PCR reads through MiXCR, one entry per CDR3 protein. The sample holds 640,000 or so distinct CDR3 sequences, 15% to 20% seen once. Trimming cost V 0 bases and J 7 bases, with 15 bases left between them. This CDR3 contains 15 residues. CDR1 is LGHNA and CDR2 is YNFKEQ in the germline V gene. Material: PBMCs from the stem cell graft donor, obtained from the stem cell graft. This chain links TRBV4-2 with TRBJ2-5; the D is unclear. The receptor was derived from a human donor who donated a stem cell graft to a child with acute myeloid leukemia. DNA for the CDR3: TGTGCCAGCAGCCAAGAGTGGAGTGTACTCGGGACCCAGTACTTC. Translation: CASSQEWSVLGTQYF.